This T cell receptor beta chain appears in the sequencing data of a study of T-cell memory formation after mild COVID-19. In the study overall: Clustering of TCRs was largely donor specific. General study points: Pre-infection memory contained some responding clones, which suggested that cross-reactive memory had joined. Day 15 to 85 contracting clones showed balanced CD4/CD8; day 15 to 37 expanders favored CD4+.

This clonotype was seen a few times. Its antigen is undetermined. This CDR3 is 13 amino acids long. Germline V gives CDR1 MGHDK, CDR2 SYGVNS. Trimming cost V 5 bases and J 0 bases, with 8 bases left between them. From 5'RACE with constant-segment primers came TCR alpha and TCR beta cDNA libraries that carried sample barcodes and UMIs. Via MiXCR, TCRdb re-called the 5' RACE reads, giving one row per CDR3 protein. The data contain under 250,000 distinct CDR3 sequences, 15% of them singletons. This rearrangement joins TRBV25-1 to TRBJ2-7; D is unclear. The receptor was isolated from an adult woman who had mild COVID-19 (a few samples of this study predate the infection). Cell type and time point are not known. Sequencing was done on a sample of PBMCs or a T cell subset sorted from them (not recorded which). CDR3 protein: CASSQTDSYEQYF. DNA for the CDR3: TGTGCCAGCAGTCAGACGGACTCCTACGAGCAGTACTTC.